A single sample gave rise to the 11 T cell receptor beta chains below, sequenced in a study of beta chain features in type 1 diabetes. Since all of the isolated RNA was reverse transcribed, expressed TCRB transcripts were what got sequenced. This table comes from immunoSEQ multiplex PCR, and its TCRdb copy is limited to in-frame clones, with some not included. The sample includes 680,000 or so clones, 15% to 19% seen only once; the top ten take about 0.087%. Specimen: naive CD4+ T cells from blood. The source is a man aged 18 to 29 in good health.

The rearrangement links TRBV7-9 to TRBJ1-3, with D perhaps matching TRBD1 (6 bases). The CDR3 runs 15 residues. The ends were cut back, 4 bases at V and 2 bases at J, with 12 bases in the middle. Germline loops: CDR1 SEHNR, CDR2 FQNEAQ (reference sequence). The DNA of the CDR3 is TGTGCCAGCAGCTCGCCAGGGGAAACTGGAAACACCATATATTTT. Amino acids: CASSSPGETGNTIYF.

The chain couples TRBV29-1 to TRBJ1-2; D gene unclear. The CDR3 consists of 13 residues. V was trimmed by 1 base and J by 4 bases, leaving 10 bases between them. Germline loops: CDR1 SQVTM, CDR2 ANQGSEA. DNA for the CDR3: TGCAGCGTTGAAGGAAGGGAGCTCTATGGCTACACCTTC. This encodes CSVEGRELYGYTF. Filled out from reference TRBV29-1 and TRBJ1-2, the complete variable domain reads SAVISQKPSRDICQRGTSLTIQCQVDSQVTMMFWYRQQPGQSLTLIATANQGSEATYESGFVIDKFPISRPNLTFSTLTVSNMSPEDSSIYLCSVEGRELYGYTFGSGTRLTVV.

V usage is TRBV28 and J usage is TRBJ2-7; 8 bases map to TRBD1. Per germline, CDR1 MDHEN and CDR2 SYDVKM. V was pared by 6 bases and J by 6 bases, with 10 bases of the junction left unmatched. The CDR3 has 14 amino acids. CDR3 bases: TGTGCCAGCAGATCAACCGGACAGGGTGGCGAGCAGTACTTC. This encodes CASRSTGQGGEQYF.

The J gene is TRBJ2-4, the V gene TRBV16; 7 bases match TRBD1. CDR3 length: 15 amino acids. Germline trimming cut 4 bases from V and 2 bases from J; bases unmatched to any gene: 5. Germline V gives CDR1 KGHSY, CDR2 FQNENV. CDR3 bases: TGTGCCAGCAGCCCTGACAGGGTTTCCAAAAACATTCAGTACTTC. Protein sequence: CASSPDRVSKNIQYF.

Worth noting for this clone: The junction does not match germline at one end; this may be a read error. J is TRBJ1-1 and V is TRBV11-1; 11 bases align to TRBD1. The CDR3 runs to 15 residues. Germline values: CDR1 SGHAT, CDR2 FQDESV (reference sequence). The CDR3 sequence: CASSLRPGQGDPPTF. The CDR3 nucleotides read TGTGCCAGCAGTCTTAGACCGGGACAGGGGGACCCGCCGACCTTT.

This clone has at least ten counts. The junction and the germline gene differ at one end; a read error may be behind it. The chain is built from TRBV10-3 and TRBJ2-1; D uncertain. The germline V gene encodes CDR1 ENHRY and CDR2 SYGVKD. This CDR3 has 10 amino acids. The CDR3 reads CAIRELWQFF. CDR3 bases: TGTGCCATCAGGGAGTTATGGCAGTTCTTC.

The sample holds a few counts of this clone. The chain is built from TRBV29-1 and TRBJ2-5; TRBD2 aligns across 12 bases. The CDR3 extends over 12 amino acids. In germline, CDR1 is SQVTM, CDR2 ANQGSEA. The CDR3 DNA sequence: TGCTCCGGGACTAGCGGGTCAAAGACCCAGTACTTC. This translates into CSGTSGSKTQYF.

V gene TRBV18 combines with J gene TRBJ2-1; the D gene is possibly TRBD2 (5 bases). This CDR3 spans 16 amino acids. The germline gives CDR1 KGHSH, CDR2 LQKENI. V was pared by 0 bases and J by 3 bases, with 12 bases between. CDR3 protein: CASSPPLAENYNEQFF. In DNA, the CDR3 is TGTGCCAGCTCACCACCTCTAGCAGAAAACTACAATGAGCAGTTCTTC.

This clone was detected a few times. The chain combines TRBV7-2 with TRBJ1-2; no firm D call. The V end lost 5 bases, the J end lost 5 bases, and 15 bases lay between the germline ends. Germline lookup yields CDR1 SGHTA and CDR2 FQGNSA. This CDR3 contains 14 residues. The CDR3 here is CASSPLARSYGYTF. The CDR3 bases are TGTGCCAGCAGCCCCCTGGCCAGATCTTATGGCTACACCTTC.

The chain combines TRBV7-9 with TRBJ2-7, with D tentatively TRBD1 (5 bases). V gave up 1 base and J gave up 3 bases, with 13 bases separating them. The CDR3 consists of 15 residues. Germline assignment: CDR1 SEHNR and CDR2 FQNEAQ (reference sequence). The DNA of the CDR3 is TGTGCCAGCAGCTTAGGAACAGGTCAGGGCTACGAGCAGTACTTC. It is translated as CASSLGTGQGYEQYF. Full variable domain (missing parts from reference TRBV7-9 and TRBJ2-7): DTGVSQNPRHKITKRGQNVTFRCDPISEHNRLYWYRQTLGQGPEFLTYFQNEAQLEKSRLLSDRFSAERPKGSFSTLEIQRTEQGDSAMYLCASSLGTGQGYEQYFGPGTRLTVT.

The V and J genes are TRBV19 and TRBJ2-2; 9 bases line up with TRBD1. V dropped 10 bases and J dropped 3; count of bases not matched to a gene: 9. The CDR3 has 15 amino acids. Germline values: CDR1 LNHDA, CDR2 SQIVND (reference sequence). CDR3 sequence: CATGQGKYYTGELFF. The CDR3 coding sequence is TGTGCCACTGGACAGGGGAAATATTACACCGGGGAGCTGTTTTTT.